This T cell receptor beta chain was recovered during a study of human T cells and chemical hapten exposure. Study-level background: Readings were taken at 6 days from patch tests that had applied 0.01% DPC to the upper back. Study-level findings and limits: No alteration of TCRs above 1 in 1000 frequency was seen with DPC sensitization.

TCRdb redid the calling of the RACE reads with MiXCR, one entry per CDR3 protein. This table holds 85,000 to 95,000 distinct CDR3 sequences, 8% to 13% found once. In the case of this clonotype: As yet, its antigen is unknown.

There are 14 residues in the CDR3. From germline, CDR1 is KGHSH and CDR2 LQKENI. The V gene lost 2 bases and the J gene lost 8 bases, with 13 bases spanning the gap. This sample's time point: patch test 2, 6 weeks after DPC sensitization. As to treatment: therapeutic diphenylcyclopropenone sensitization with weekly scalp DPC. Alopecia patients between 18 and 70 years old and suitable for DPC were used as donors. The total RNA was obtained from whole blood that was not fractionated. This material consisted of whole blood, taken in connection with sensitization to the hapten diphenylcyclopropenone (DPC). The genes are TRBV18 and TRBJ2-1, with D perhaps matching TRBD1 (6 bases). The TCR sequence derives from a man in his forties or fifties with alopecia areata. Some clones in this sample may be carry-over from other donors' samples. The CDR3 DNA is TGTGCCAGCTCACCAAGGGGGTTTGGCGATGAGCAGTTCTTC. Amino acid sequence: CASSPRGFGDEQFF.